This T cell receptor (beta chain) was recovered during a study of circulating CD8 cells and anti-PD-1 response in melanoma. Whole-study context: Responders had complete or partial responses; non-responders had stable or progressive disease. The study's findings and limits: Experiments were generally run without replicates. DNEG was most diverse; TIGIT repertoires were least diverse.

Using approximately 15 ng of total RNA, TCR libraries were made with the QIAseq Immune Repertoire TCR panel. TCRdb re-derived calls from the reads in MiXCR, one entry per CDR3 protein. The sample carries approximately 800 distinct CDR3 sequences, roughly 7% recorded once. By its share, this clonotype is medium-sized. Its antigen remains unknown. The CDR3 extends over 15 amino acids. Germline CDR1 and CDR2: SGHTS and YDEGEE. Trimming stripped 1 base from V and 5 bases from J, with 13 bases between. Live CD3+CD8+TCRalphabeta+ cells were sorted into four subsets by PD-1 and/or TIGIT. This sample comprised CD8+ T cells from PBMCs, obtained at baseline or after one month of anti-PD-1 therapy (not recorded which). The receptor comes from a human donor with melanoma. V gene TRBV5-8 combines with J gene TRBJ1-5, with a possible D match to TRBD1 (5 bases). CDR3: CASSLRQGSDQPQHF. The CDR3 DNA is TGTGCCAGCAGCTTGCGGCAGGGAAGTGATCAGCCCCAGCATTTT.